Listed below are T cell receptor beta chains from one sample, sequenced in a study of metastatic and nonmetastatic thyroid tumors. TCRdb reanalyzed the PCR reads with MiXCR. The sample has roughly 20,000 clones, around 34% seen once; the top ten hold about 30%. Sequences were obtained from tumor tissue. These receptors originate from a female donor with papillary thyroid cancer or a benign thyroid nodule (not recorded which). Some clones in this sample may be carry-over from other donors' samples. Each CDR3 is given with its conserved first and last residue. The D gene is left open where the match is weak. Only part of the rows carry a size: once, few, many, or a class if the clone is expanded.

TRBD2,.,TRBV5-1,TRBJ2-3,CASSYTSGVGDTQYF,TGCGCCAGCAGCTATACTAGCGGAGTAGGAGATACGCAGTATTTT
TRBD2,few,TRBV2,TRBJ2-7,CASESGERGLEQYF,TGTGCCAGCGAATCTGGGGAGCGGGGTTTAGAGCAGTACTTC
.,.,TRBV7-6,TRBJ2-5,CASSLVEEVGIETQYF,TGTGCCAGCAGCTTAGTGGAGGAGGTTGGGATAGAGACCCAGTACTTC
.,.,TRBV15,TRBJ1-2,CATSPAAAGRSLNYGYTF,TGTGCCACCAGCCCTGCGGCCGCAGGAAGAAGTCTTAACTATGGCTACACCTTC
TRBD1,.,TRBV28,TRBJ1-6,CASSSLQGTKNSPLHF,TGTGCCAGCAGCTCCCTACAGGGGACTAAAAATTCACCCCTCCACTTT
.,.,TRBV12-3/TRBV12-4,TRBJ2-3,CASSITDTGDTQYF,TGTGCCAGCAGTATAACAGACACCGGAGATACGCAGTATTTT
.,few,TRBV2,TRBJ2-1,CASSDRVLSNEHFF,TGTGCCAGCAGTGATCGAGTCTTGAGCAATGAGCATTTCTTC
.,few,TRBV27,TRBJ2-7,CASSGRGRTMEQYF,TGTGCCAGCAGTGGAAGGGGAAGAACGATGGAGCAGTACTTC
.,.,TRBV6-4,TRBJ1-2,CASSYGTYPYGYTF,TGTGCCAGCAGTTACGGGACATACCCATATGGCTACACCTTC
TRBD2,.,TRBV6-1,TRBJ2-1,CASSLTSGAYNEQFF,TGTGCCAGCAGCCTAACTAGCGGAGCCTACAATGAGCAGTTCTTC
TRBD2,.,TRBV7-9,TRBJ2-1,CASSLLLAQNEQFF,TGTGCCAGCAGCTTATTACTAGCGCAGAATGAGCAGTTCTTC
TRBD1,few,TRBV10-3,TRBJ2-2,CAISGGGVGTGELFF,TGTGCCATCAGTGGAGGGGGCGTGGGGACCGGGGAGCTGTTTTTT
.,.,TRBV19,TRBJ2-1,CASSITGQADNEQFF,TGTGCCAGTAGTATAACGGGACAAGCTGACAATGAGCAGTTCTTC
.,.,TRBV19,TRBJ1-1,CASSAGQGREAFF,TGTGCCAGTAGTGCGGGGCAGGGGAGAGAAGCTTTCTTT
.,few,TRBV6-2/TRBV6-3,TRBJ1-6,CASSYSPENSPLHF,TGTGCCAGCAGTTACAGTCCCGAGAATTCACCCCTCCACTTT
.,.,TRBV5-1,TRBJ1-2,CASSFPYGYTF,TGCGCCAGCAGCTTCCCCTATGGCTACACCTTC
TRBD1,.,TRBV6-1,TRBJ2-7,CASRRGQGTYEQYF,TGTGCCAGCAGGAGGGGACAGGGGACCTACGAGCAGTACTTC
.,.,TRBV3-1,TRBJ2-5,CASTPGTQYF,TGTGCCAGCACCCCTGGGACCCAGTACTTC
.,.,TRBV28,TRBJ2-6,CASSLGQPGANVLTF,TGTGCCAGCAGTCTCGGACAGCCTGGGGCCAACGTCCTGACTTTC
.,.,TRBV6-2/TRBV6-3,TRBJ2-5,CASSYSRGDGTQYF,TGTGCCAGCAGTTACTCGCGCGGCGACGGGACCCAGTACTTC
.,.,TRBV11-2,TRBJ2-7,CASSPKTEQYF,TGTGCCAGCAGCCCGAAGACCGAGCAGTACTTC
TRBD2,.,TRBV7-2,TRBJ2-7,CASSLSETSGRKQYF,TGTGCCAGCAGCTTAAGTGAGACTAGCGGGAGAAAGCAGTACTTC
TRBD1,many,TRBV28,TRBJ2-7,CASSLTGTGAFPSYEQYF,TGTGCCAGCAGCTTGACCGGGACAGGGGCCTTTCCTTCCTACGAGCAGTACTTC
TRBD1,.,TRBV9,TRBJ1-1,CASSVTPGGDTEAFF,TGTGCCAGCAGCGTAACCCCAGGGGGGGACACTGAAGCTTTCTTT
TRBD1,.,TRBV11-2,TRBJ2-1,CASSSGQGLYNEQFF,TGTGCCAGCAGCTCCGGACAGGGTCTTTACAATGAGCAGTTCTTC
TRBD2,once,TRBV11-1,TRBJ2-3,CASGEGFGDTQYF,TGTGCCAGCGGGGAGGGTTTCGGAGATACGCAGTATTTT
.,few,TRBV6-1,TRBJ2-7,CASSERVGYEQYF,TGTGCCAGCAGTGAAAGAGTGGGCTACGAGCAGTACTTC
.,.,TRBV20-1,TRBJ2-1,CSARSGGGGVYNEQFF,TGCAGTGCTAGATCCGGTGGGGGGGGCGTATACAATGAGCAGTTCTTC
.,.,TRBV7-2,TRBJ2-5,CASTVRGQQETQYF,TGTGCCAGCACGGTCCGCGGTCAACAAGAGACCCAGTACTTC
TRBD1,.,TRBV7-3,TRBJ1-2,CASSLTPGTGLDGYTF,TGTGCCAGCAGCTTAACCCCCGGGACAGGGCTTGATGGCTACACCTTC
TRBD1,.,TRBV12-3/TRBV12-4,TRBJ2-7,CASSPVLPGQKTYEQYF,TGTGCCAGCAGCCCTGTACTGCCGGGACAGAAGACTTACGAGCAGTACTTC
TRBD2,few,TRBV20-1,TRBJ2-7,CSASTSGGPKNEQYF,TGCAGTGCTAGTACTAGCGGAGGTCCCAAAAACGAGCAGTACTTC
.,.,TRBV19,TRBJ2-5,CASSQGETQYF,TGTGCCAGTAGTCAAGGAGAGACCCAGTACTTC
TRBD2,.,TRBV18,TRBJ2-7,CASSPPAGEGLVQYF,TGTGCCAGCTCACCACCAGCGGGAGAAGGTTTGGTGCAGTACTTC
TRBD2,.,TRBV12-3/TRBV12-4,TRBJ2-7,CASSLGAGTYEQYF,TGTGCCAGCAGTTTGGGAGCGGGAACCTACGAGCAGTACTTC
TRBD1,.,TRBV20-1,TRBJ1-1,CSARDPTDRDTEAFF,TGCAGTGCTAGAGACCCAACGGACAGGGACACTGAAGCTTTCTTT
.,.,TRBV12-3/TRBV12-4,TRBJ2-5,CASTKDIQETQYF,TGTGCCAGCACCAAGGACATACAAGAGACCCAGTACTTC
.,large,TRBV6-5,TRBJ2-7,CASSYPGVGIYEQYF,TGTGCCAGCAGTTACCCGGGAGTGGGAATCTACGAGCAGTACTTC
.,few,TRBV12-3/TRBV12-4,TRBJ2-5,CASSLERYQETQYF,TGTGCCAGCAGTTTAGAAAGGTACCAAGAGACCCAGTACTTC
.,.,TRBV19,TRBJ2-1,CASSIWTATYNEQFF,TGTGCCAGTAGTATCTGGACAGCCACCTACAATGAGCAGTTCTTC
.,.,TRBV28,TRBJ1-1,CASSGGGTEAFF,TGTGCCAGCAGTGGAGGGGGCACTGAAGCTTTCTTT
.,.,TRBV7-2,TRBJ2-7,CASSLVPQGPYEQYF,TGTGCCAGCAGCTTAGTCCCACAGGGACCCTACGAGCAGTACTTC
.,.,TRBV11-2,TRBJ2-3,CASSDGSTDTQYF,TGTGCCAGCAGCGATGGGAGCACAGATACGCAGTATTTT
.,.,TRBV9,TRBJ1-2,CASSVAGLANYGYTF,TGTGCCAGCAGCGTGGCAGGGTTGGCTAACTATGGCTACACCTTC
.,.,TRBV5-1,TRBJ1-4,CASRPGGTNEKLFF,TGCGCCAGCCGTCCCGGGGGGACTAATGAAAAACTGTTTTTT
.,.,TRBV2,TRBJ2-1,CASGTYGEQFF,TGTGCCAGCGGAACGTACGGTGAGCAGTTCTTC
.,once,TRBV7-9,TRBJ1-1,CASSLAGTASEAFF,TGTGCCAGCAGCTTAGCGGGGACGGCCTCTGAAGCTTTCTTT
.,.,TRBV7-9,TRBJ2-2,CATPHTGDGELFF,TGTGCCACTCCGCACACGGGTGACGGGGAGCTGTTTTTT
TRBD2,few,TRBV12-3/TRBV12-4,TRBJ2-1,CASSLSGDYNEQFF,TGTGCCAGCAGTTTGAGCGGGGACTACAATGAGCAGTTCTTC
TRBD1,.,TRBV24-1,TRBJ1-1,CATRGQGSTEAFF,TGTGCCACGAGGGGACAGGGTAGCACTGAAGCTTTCTTT
TRBD1,.,TRBV6-2/TRBV6-3,TRBJ1-2,CASSYSGQDYGYTF,TGTGCCAGCAGTTACTCGGGACAGGACTATGGCTACACCTTC
.,few,TRBV6-1,TRBJ1-5,CASNLNHGEGSNQPQHF,TGTGCCAGCAACCTAAATCATGGGGAGGGTAGCAATCAGCCCCAGCATTTT
TRBD1,.,TRBV6-1,TRBJ1-2,CASSEVSGTGGYGYTF,TGTGCCAGCAGTGAAGTCTCCGGGACAGGGGGCTATGGCTACACCTTC
.,large,TRBV11-2,TRBJ2-2,CASSSMAGNTGELFF,TGTGCCAGCAGCTCGATGGCCGGGAACACCGGGGAGCTGTTTTTT
.,many,TRBV11-2,TRBJ2-7,CASSQGSGLEQYF,TGTGCCAGCAGCCAAGGCTCGGGGCTTGAGCAGTACTTC
.,few,TRBV6-2/TRBV6-3,TRBJ1-1,CASSAGREVTEAFF,TGTGCCAGTAGTGCGGGCAGGGAGGTCACTGAAGCTTTCTTT
TRBD1,few,TRBV12-3/TRBV12-4,TRBJ2-4,CASSDGTGGHIQYF,TGTGCCAGCAGCGATGGGACAGGGGGCCACATTCAGTACTTC
.,.,TRBV12-3/TRBV12-4,TRBJ2-3,CASSPGRDTQYF,TGTGCCAGCAGTCCCGGGAGAGATACGCAGTATTTT
.,.,TRBV11-2,TRBJ2-2,CASSLRFRTPNTGELFF,TGTGCCAGCAGCTTAAGGTTCCGGACTCCGAACACCGGGGAGCTGTTTTTT
.,.,TRBV5-6,TRBJ2-1,CASSSGTRDEQFF,TGTGCCAGCAGCTCCGGGACACGCGATGAGCAGTTCTTC